This T cell receptor (beta chain) originates from a study of response to subunit inactivated influenza vaccine (dated by TCRdb to the late 2010s). Background on the whole study: Deep quantitative profiling of the T cell receptor repertoire was used in the study to follow responses to a trivalent subunit inactivated influenza vaccine. Here is what the overall study found, with its caveats: The authors suggested that each seasonal influenza vaccination may recruit only a limited number of new T cells.

This specimen's time point label, interpreted: 45 days after influenza vaccine administration. This clonotype was seen repeatedly, ten times or more. Its antigen is currently not known. One base away there is no much larger clone; base qualities are not given. The germline V gene provides CDR1 MDHEN and CDR2 SYDVKM. The junction shows trimming of 3 bases on V and 1 base on J, and the gene matches do not reach 20 bases of it. Including cysteine and phenylalanine, the CDR3 has 20 amino acids. Solely the CDR3 DNA is kept, with 60 bases framed from the first base. The protocol used for the library was RT-PCR. The run used an Illumina HiSeq 2500. The raw public data were reprocessed by TCRdb itself: fastp quality trimming at Q25, MiXCR clonotype calling, in-frame beta chains only. Rows are unified per CDR3 protein, each entry keeping the most common DNA and genes. Recorded for this sample are roughly 460,000 distinct CDR3 sequences; roughly 9.8% of them occurred a single time. Together, the top ten hold over 9.5% of the sample.

The chain was built from TRBV28 and TRBJ2-5; TRBD1 aligns with 7 central bases. The origin of this receptor is a man aged 45-65 years who received an inactivated influenza vaccine. Donor details come from another sample of the same person, matched by shared clones. Sequenced here: PBMCs from blood, sampled 45 days after vaccination. The CDR3 reads as follows: CASSFSRRKMMGQPQETQYF. The bases are TGTGCCAGCAGTTTCTCTCGCCGGAAAATGATGGGACAGCCCCAAGAGACCCAGTACTTC.